This paragraph reports one T cell receptor beta chain. The protocol was immunoSEQ multiplex PCR, while the TCRdb copy is restricted to in-frame clones and leaves out a portion. The repertoire holds 2 million to 2.5 million clones, with around 92% as singletons. This sample is drawn from a study of shared clonotypes between healthy human individuals. Turning to the study itself: The people who gave samples were a couple of women and a few men aged 18 to 49.

The CDR3 has 17 residues. Germline V gene data show CDR1 as LNHDA and CDR2 as SQIVND (reference sequence). The junction had 3 bases not matched to a gene; V was cut back by 4 bases and J by 1 base. Sequencing used naive CD4+ T cells from PBMCs. Subset reported: CD45RA+ positively selected. J is TRBJ2-5 and V is TRBV19; 16 nucleotides line up with TRBD2. This receptor was obtained from a man younger than 35 in good health. Some clones in this sample may be carry-over from other donors' samples. This CDR3 reads CASSTGLAGGSQETQYF. The CDR3 bases are TGTGCCAGTAGTACGGGACTAGCGGGAGGGTCCCAAGAGACCCAGTACTTC.